A single sample gave rise to the 5 T cell receptor beta chains below, sequenced in a study of blood T cell repertoires in COVID-19. Profiling relied on immunoSEQ multiplex PCR, and the TCRdb table lists in-frame clones only, not all of them. The sample includes 220,000 or so clones, roughly nine tenths of them seen just once. Sequencing used peripheral blood. The origin of the receptors is a woman between 45 and 60 years old with COVID-19, enrolled during active disease.

V and J are TRBV29-1 and TRBJ2-3; TRBD1 might be the D (6 bases). V gave up 4 bases and J gave up 1 base, with 15 bases separating them. CDR1 is SQVTM, CDR2 ANQGSEA, per germline. This CDR3 is built from 15 residues. CDR3 bases: TGCAGCGTTGCAAGTGGATCAGGGGGCACAGATACGCAGTATTTT. Amino acids: CSVASGSGGTDTQYF.

The table lists this clone with a count of one. The V and J genes are TRBV2 and TRBJ1-1; TRBD1 aligns across 7 bases. V shed 4 bases, J shed 4 bases, and the junction held 3 bases outside the gene matches. The germline V gene encodes CDR1 SNHLY and CDR2 FYNNEI. The CDR3 has 13 amino acids. Written as DNA, the CDR3 is TGTGCCAGCAGTGTAAGGGGGCCCACTGAAGCTTTCTTT. Its protein is CASSVRGPTEAFF.

The CDR3 reads CATSDSPSGGVSYNEQFF. In DNA form, the CDR3 reads TGTGCCACCAGTGATTCCCCCTCGGGGGGGGTCTCCTACAATGAGCAGTTCTTC. The chain employs TRBV24-1 and TRBJ2-1; 8 positions agree with TRBD2. This CDR3 is 18 amino acids long. Germline-derived CDR1 and CDR2 are KGHDR and SFDVKD. V lost 2 bases and J lost 0; bases outside the gene matches: 8.

This chain joins TRBV11-3 and TRBJ2-7; a weak D match, TRBD1 (6 bases). The V end was cut by 1 base, the J end by 7 bases, with 14 bases between. The CDR3 contains 14 residues. CDR1 is SGHNT, CDR2 YENEEA, per germline. The CDR3 region is CASSLGTGSGEQYF. The CDR3 nucleotides are TGTGCCAGCAGCTTAGGAACAGGGTCAGGTGAGCAGTACTTC.

The chain couples TRBV11-3 to TRBJ1-1; D might be TRBD1 (6 bases). CDR1 is SGHNT and CDR2 is YENEEA in the germline V gene. Trimming pared 5 bases from V and 4 bases from J, leaving 17 bases between. The CDR3 is 15 amino acids. The CDR3 bases are TGTGCCAGCAGCGGAGCGGGGGGCGCCGGCACTGAAGCTTTCTTT. It is translated as CASSGAGGAGTEAFF.